This TCR beta chain was profiled in a study of blood T cell repertoires in COVID-19. TCRdb's table, derived via immunoSEQ multiplex PCR, lists solely in-frame clones and lacks some. This sample has 200,000 or so clones, with about nine tenths found just once. Trimming took 6 bases from V and 6 from J; bases not matched to a gene: 4. The CDR3 totals 13 residues. From germline, CDR1 is WSHSY and CDR2 SAAADI. The source material was PBMCs or T cells enriched from blood (not recorded which). The J gene is TRBJ1-1, the V gene TRBV10-2; 10 bases map to TRBD1. The receptor comes from a woman aged 40 to 50 with acute COVID-19. CDR3 bases: TGCGCCAGCAGGGACAGGGGGATGGCTGAAGCTTTCTTT. Translation: CASRDRGMAEAFF.